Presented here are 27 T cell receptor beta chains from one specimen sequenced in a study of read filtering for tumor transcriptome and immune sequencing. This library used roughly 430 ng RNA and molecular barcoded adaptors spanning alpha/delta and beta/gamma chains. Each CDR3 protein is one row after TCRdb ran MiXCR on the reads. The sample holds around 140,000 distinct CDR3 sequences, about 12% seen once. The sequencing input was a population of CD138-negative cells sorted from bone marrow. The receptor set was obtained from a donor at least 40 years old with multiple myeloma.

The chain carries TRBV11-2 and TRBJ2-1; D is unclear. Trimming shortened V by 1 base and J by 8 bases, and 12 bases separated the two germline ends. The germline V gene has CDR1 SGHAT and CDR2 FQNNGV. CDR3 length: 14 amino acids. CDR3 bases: TGTGCCAGCAGCTTAGGTACGGCCTGGGATGAGCAGTTCTTC. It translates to CASSLGTAWDEQFF. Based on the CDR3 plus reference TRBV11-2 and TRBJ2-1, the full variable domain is EAGVAQSPRYKIIEKRQSVAFWCNPISGHATLYWYQQILGQGPKLLIQFQNNGVVDDSQLPKDRFSAERLKGVDSTLKIQPAKLEDSAVYLCASSLGTAWDEQFFGPGTRLTVL.

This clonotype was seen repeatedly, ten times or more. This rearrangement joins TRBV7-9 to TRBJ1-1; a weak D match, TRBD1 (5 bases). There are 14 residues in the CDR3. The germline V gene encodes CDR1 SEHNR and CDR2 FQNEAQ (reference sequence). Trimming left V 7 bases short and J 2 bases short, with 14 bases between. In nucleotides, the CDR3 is TGTGCCAGCAACCCGCCGTGGGACAACACTGAAGCTTTCTTT. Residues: CASNPPWDNTEAFF.

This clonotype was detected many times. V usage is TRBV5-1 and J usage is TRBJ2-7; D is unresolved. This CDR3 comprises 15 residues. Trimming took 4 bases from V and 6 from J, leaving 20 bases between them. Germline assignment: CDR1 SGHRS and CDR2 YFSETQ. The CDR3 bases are TGCGCCAGCAGCCAACTATCGGGCGGCGTGGGCGAGCAGTACTTC. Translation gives CASSQLSGGVGEQYF.

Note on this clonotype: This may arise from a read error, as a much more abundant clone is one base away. The CDR3 reads CASGHSGPANEQFF. The CDR3 region has the DNA TGTGCCAGCGGTCACTCGGGACCAGCGAATGAGCAGTTCTTC. This chain joins TRBV6-6 and TRBJ2-1; the D gene could be TRBD1 or TRBD2 (5 bases each). Trimming pared 8 bases from V and 7 bases from J, leaving 18 bases between. This CDR3 is built from 14 residues. Per the germline V gene, CDR1 is MNHNY and CDR2 is SVGAGI (reference sequence).

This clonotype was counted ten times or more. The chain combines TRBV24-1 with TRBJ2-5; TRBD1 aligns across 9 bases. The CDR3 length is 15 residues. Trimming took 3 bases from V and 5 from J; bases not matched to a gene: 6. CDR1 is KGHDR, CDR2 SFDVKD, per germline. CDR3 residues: CATSDQTGGWETQYF. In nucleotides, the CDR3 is TGTGCCACCAGTGATCAGACAGGGGGTTGGGAGACCCAGTACTTC.

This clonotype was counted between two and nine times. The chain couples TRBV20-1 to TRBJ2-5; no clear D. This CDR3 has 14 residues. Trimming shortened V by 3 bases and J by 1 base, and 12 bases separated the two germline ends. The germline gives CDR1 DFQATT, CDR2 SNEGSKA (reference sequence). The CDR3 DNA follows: TGCAGTGCTAGCACGGATGATATCCAAGAGACCCAGTACTTC. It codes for CSASTDDIQETQYF.

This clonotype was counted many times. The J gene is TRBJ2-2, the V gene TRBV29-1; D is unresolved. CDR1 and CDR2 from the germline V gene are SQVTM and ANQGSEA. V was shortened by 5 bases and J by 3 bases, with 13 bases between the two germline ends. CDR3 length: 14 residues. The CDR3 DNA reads TGCAGCGTTCCCAACAGCCAACACACCGGGGAGCTGTTTTTT. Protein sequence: CSVPNSQHTGELFF.

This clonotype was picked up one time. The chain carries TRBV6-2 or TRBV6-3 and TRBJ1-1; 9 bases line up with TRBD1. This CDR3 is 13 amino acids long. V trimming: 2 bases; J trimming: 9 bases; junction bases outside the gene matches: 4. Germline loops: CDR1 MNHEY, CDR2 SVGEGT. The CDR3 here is CASSYPGQGKAFF. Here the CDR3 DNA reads TGTGCCAGCAGTTACCCGGGACAGGGTAAAGCTTTCTTT.

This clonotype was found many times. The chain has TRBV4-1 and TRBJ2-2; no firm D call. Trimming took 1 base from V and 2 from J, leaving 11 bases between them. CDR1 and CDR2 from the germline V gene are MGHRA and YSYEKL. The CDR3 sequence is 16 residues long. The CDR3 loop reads CASSQASSPNTGELFF. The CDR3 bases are TGCGCCAGCAGCCAAGCTAGTTCACCCAACACCGGGGAGCTGTTTTTT.

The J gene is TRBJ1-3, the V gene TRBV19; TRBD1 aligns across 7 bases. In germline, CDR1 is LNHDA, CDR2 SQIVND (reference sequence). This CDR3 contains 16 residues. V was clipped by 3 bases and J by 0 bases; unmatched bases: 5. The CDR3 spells CASSMVGTASGNTIYF. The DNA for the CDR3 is TGTGCCAGTAGTATGGTTGGGACAGCCTCTGGAAACACCATATATTTT.

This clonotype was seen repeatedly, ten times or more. CDR3 in DNA: TGTGCCAGCAGCCCCCGGGCCCGGGTAGGTTACACTGAAGCTTTCTTT. This encodes CASSPRARVGYTEAFF. The V and J genes are TRBV7-2 and TRBJ1-1; no clear D. The germline V gene encodes CDR1 SGHTA and CDR2 FQGNSA. V lost 5 bases, J lost 3 bases, and 19 bases lay in between. The CDR3 spans 16 residues.

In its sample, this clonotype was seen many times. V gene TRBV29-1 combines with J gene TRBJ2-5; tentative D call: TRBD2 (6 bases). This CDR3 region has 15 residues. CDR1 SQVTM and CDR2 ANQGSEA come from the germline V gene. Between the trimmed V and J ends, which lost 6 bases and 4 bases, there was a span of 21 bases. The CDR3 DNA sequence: TGCAGCGTCCAAGGAAGGGAAAGGGGAGGAGAGACCCAGTACTTC. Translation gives CSVQGRERGGETQYF.

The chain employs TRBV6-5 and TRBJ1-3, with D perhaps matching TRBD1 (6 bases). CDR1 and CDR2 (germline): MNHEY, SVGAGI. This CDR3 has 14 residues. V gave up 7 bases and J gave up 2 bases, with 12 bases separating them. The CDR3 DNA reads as TGTGCCAGCAAACCCGGGACAACTGGAAACACCATATATTTT. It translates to CASKPGTTGNTIYF.

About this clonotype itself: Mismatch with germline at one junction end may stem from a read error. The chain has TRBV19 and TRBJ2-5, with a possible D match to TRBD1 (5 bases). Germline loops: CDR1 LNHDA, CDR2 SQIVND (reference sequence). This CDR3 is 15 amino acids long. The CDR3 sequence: CASTTGPGRQETQDF. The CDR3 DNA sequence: TGTGCCAGTACCACCGGGCCAGGGCGGCAAGAGACCCAGGACTTC.

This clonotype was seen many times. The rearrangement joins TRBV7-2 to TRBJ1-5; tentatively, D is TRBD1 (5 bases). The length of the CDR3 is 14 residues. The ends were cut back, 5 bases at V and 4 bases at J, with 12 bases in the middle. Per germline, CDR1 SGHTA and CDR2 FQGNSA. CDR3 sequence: CASSPGSVNQPQHF. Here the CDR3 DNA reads TGTGCCAGCAGCCCAGGGTCAGTTAATCAGCCCCAGCATTTT.

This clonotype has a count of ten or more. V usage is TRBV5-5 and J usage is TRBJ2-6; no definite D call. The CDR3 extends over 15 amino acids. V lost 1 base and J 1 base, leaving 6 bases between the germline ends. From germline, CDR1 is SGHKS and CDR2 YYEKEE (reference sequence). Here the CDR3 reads CASSLMLSGANVLTF. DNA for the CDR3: TGTGCCAGCAGCTTGATGTTATCTGGGGCCAACGTCCTGACTTTC.

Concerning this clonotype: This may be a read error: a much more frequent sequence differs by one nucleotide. The CDR3 spells CASSLARASGKQETQYF. The CDR3 DNA sequence: TGTGCCAGCAGCTTAGCGCGCGCTAGCGGGAAACAAGAGACCCAGTACTTC. The chain combines TRBV7-9 with TRBJ2-5; 9 positions agree with TRBD2. This CDR3 has 17 amino acids. With 0 bases clipped from V and 2 bases from J, the junction kept 7 bases outside the gene matches. Germline-derived CDR1 and CDR2 are SEHNR and FQNEAQ (reference sequence). The whole variable domain, filled in from reference TRBV7-9 and TRBJ2-5, reads DTGVSQNPRHKITKRGQNVTFRCDPISEHNRLYWYRQTLGQGPEFLTYFQNEAQLEKSRLLSDRFSAERPKGSFSTLEIQRTEQGDSAMYLCASSLARASGKQETQYFGPGTRLLVL.

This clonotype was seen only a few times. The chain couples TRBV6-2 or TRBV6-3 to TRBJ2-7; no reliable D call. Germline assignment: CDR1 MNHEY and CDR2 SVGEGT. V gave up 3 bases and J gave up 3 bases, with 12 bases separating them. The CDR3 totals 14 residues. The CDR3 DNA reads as TGTGCCAGCAGTTATTCCGGATACGGCTACGAGCAGTACTTC. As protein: CASSYSGYGYEQYF.

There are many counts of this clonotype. The chain's CDR3 is CASSLAASEYNEQFF. CDR3 in DNA: TGTGCCAGCAGCTTAGCGGCTAGCGAGTACAATGAGCAGTTCTTC. This chain joins TRBV7-2 and TRBJ2-1, with D possibly being TRBD2 (6 bases). Germline V gene lookup returns CDR1 SGHTA and CDR2 FQGNSA. The CDR3 runs 15 residues. V was cut by 0 bases and J by 4 bases, with 10 bases left in between.

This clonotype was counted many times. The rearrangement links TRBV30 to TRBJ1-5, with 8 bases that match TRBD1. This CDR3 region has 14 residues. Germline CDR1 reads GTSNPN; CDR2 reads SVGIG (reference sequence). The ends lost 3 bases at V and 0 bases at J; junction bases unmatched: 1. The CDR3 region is CAWRGQASNQPQHF. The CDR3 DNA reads TGTGCCTGGAGGGGACAGGCTAGCAATCAGCCCCAGCATTTT.

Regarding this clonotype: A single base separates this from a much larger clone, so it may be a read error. The CDR3 nucleotides are TGTGCTAGTGGTAGTACTAGACATACGCAGTATTTT. Translated, it gives CASGSTRHTQYF. The rearrangement uses TRBV12-5 and TRBJ2-3; possibly TRBD2 for D (5 bases). Per the germline V gene, CDR1 is LGHNT and CDR2 is FRNRAP. The CDR3 loop spans 12 amino acids. V lost 5 bases and J 7 bases, leaving 10 bases between the germline ends.

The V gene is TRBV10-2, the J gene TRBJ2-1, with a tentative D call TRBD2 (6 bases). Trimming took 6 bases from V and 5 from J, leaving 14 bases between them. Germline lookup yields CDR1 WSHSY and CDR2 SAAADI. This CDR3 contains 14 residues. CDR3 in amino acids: CASRHGGGDNEQFF. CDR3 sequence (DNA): TGCGCCAGCAGACACGGGGGAGGTGACAATGAGCAGTTCTTC.

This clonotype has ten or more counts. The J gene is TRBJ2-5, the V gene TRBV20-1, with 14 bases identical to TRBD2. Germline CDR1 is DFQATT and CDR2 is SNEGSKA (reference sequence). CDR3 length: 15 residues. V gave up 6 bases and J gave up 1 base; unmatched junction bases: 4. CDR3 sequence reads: CSAIGTSGSQETQYF. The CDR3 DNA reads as TGCAGTGCCATAGGGACTAGCGGGAGCCAAGAGACCCAGTACTTC.

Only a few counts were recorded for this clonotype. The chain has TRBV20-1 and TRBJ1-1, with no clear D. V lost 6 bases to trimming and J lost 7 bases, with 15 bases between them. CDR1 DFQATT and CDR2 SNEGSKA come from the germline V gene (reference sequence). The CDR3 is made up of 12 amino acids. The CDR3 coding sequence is TGCAGTGCCTTCCAGGACCAGCTTGAAGCTTTCTTT. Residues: CSAFQDQLEAFF.

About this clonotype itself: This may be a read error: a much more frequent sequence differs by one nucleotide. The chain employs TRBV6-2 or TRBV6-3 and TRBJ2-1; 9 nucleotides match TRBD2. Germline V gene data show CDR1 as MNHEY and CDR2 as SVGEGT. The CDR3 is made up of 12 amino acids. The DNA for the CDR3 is TGTGCCAGCAGAAGACTAGCGGATGAGCAGCTCTTC. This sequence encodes CASRRLADEQLF.

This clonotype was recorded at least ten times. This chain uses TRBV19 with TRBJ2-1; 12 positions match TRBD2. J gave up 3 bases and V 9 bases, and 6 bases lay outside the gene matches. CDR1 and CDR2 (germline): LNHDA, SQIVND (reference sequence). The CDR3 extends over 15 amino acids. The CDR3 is CASQRTSGNYNEQFF. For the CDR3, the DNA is TGTGCCAGCCAGAGGACTAGCGGGAACTACAATGAGCAGTTCTTC.

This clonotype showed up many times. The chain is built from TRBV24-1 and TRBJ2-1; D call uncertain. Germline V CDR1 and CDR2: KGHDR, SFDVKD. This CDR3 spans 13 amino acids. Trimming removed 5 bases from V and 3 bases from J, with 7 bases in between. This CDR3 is CATSAPYYNEQFF. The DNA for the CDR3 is TGTGCCACCAGTGCCCCTTACTACAATGAGCAGTTCTTC.